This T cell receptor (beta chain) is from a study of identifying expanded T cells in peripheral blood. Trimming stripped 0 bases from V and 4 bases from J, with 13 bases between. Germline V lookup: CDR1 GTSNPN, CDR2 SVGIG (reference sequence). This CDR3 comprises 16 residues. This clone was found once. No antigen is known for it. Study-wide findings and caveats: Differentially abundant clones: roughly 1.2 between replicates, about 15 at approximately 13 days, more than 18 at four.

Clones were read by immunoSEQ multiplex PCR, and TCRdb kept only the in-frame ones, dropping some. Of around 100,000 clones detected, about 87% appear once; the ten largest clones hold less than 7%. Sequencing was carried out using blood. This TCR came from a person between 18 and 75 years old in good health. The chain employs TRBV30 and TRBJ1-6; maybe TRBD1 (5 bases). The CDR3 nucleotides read TGTGCCTGGAGTGTAAAGGGGATCGGGTATAATTCACCCCTCCACTTT. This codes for CAWSVKGIGYNSPLHF.